One sample yielded the 11 T cell receptor beta chains listed below, sequenced in a study of T-cell reconstitution after alpha-beta-depleted transplantation in children (dated by TCRdb to the mid-2010s). Library prep was done by PCR. TCRdb records Illumina HiSeq 2500 as the sequencer. Molecular barcoding was employed in the preparation of TCR libraries, with unique molecular identifiers being used to normalize TCRbeta repertoire quantification. TCRdb trimmed public reads at Q25 via fastp, called clones via MiXCR and kept in-frame beta chains. Every CDR3 protein is listed once, alongside the most common genes and DNA of its rows. The sample records about 540,000 distinct CDR3 sequences, around 20% of which are singletons. Roughly 3.3% of the sample goes to the ten largest clones. The specimen comprised PBMCs from the stem cell graft donor, sampled from the stem cell graft. The receptors shown here come from a human donor who donated a stem cell graft to a child with acute lymphoblastic leukemia.

This clonotype appeared a few times. V usage is TRBV4-1 and J usage is TRBJ2-3, with 7 positions matching TRBD2. This CDR3 region has 15 residues. The V gene end was trimmed by 2 bases and the J gene end by 7 bases; junction bases not matched to a gene: 9. CDR1 and CDR2 (germline): MGHRA, YSYEKL. The CDR3 spells CASSQMAGAGNTQYF. The CDR3 DNA follows: TGCGCCAGCAGCCAAATGGCGGGAGCAGGGAATACGCAGTATTTT.

The chain combines TRBV7-9 with TRBJ1-4; 9 nucleotides match TRBD1. CDR3 length: 15 amino acids. The germline V gene has CDR1 SEHNR and CDR2 FQNEAQ (reference sequence). Trimming cost V 2 bases and J 6 bases; bases outside gene matches: 4. CDR3 DNA: TGTGCCAGCAGCTTATGGACAGGGGCAGATGAAAAACTGTTTTTT. Amino acid sequence: CASSLWTGADEKLFF. The full variable domain, in which reference TRBV7-9 and TRBJ1-4 provide the parts outside the CDR3, is DTGVSQNPRHKITKRGQNVTFRCDPISEHNRLYWYRQTLGQGPEFLTYFQNEAQLEKSRLLSDRFSAERPKGSFSTLEIQRTEQGDSAMYLCASSLWTGADEKLFFGSGTQLSVL.

This clonotype has only a few counts. This chain connects TRBV9 to TRBJ2-1; 7 bases map to TRBD2. Germline V gives CDR1 SGDLS, CDR2 YYNGEE. The CDR3 runs to 15 residues. The trim removed 5 bases at V and 9 bases at J, leaving 14 bases unmatched. The CDR3 loop is CASSHGTTGPPEQFF. CDR3 sequence (DNA): TGTGCCAGCAGTCACGGGACTACGGGCCCCCCTGAGCAGTTCTTC.

The chain has TRBV5-1 and TRBJ2-7, with 11 bases matching TRBD1. The CDR3 is 15 residues long. V dropped 0 bases and J dropped 5; count of bases not matched to a gene: 4. From germline, CDR1 is SGHRS and CDR2 YFSETQ. The CDR3 bases are TGCGCCAGCAGCTTGGGGGACAGGGGGTCCCACGAGCAGTACTTC. Translating it yields CASSLGDRGSHEQYF.

In nucleotides, the CDR3 is TGTGCCACCCATTCCATCTCTGGGGCCAACGTCCTGACTTTC. Translated: CATHSISGANVLTF. The rearrangement joins TRBV6-1 to TRBJ2-6, with D unclear. V gave up 10 bases and J gave up 0 bases, with 10 bases separating them. In germline, CDR1 is MNHNS, CDR2 SASEGT. The CDR3 extends over 14 amino acids.

This clonotype was counted a few times. A read error may account for a junction end that differs from germline. The V gene is TRBV27, the J gene TRBJ2-1; TRBD2 aligns across 9 bases. This CDR3 has 12 amino acids. CDR1 and CDR2 from the germline V gene are MNHEY and SMNVEV (reference sequence). The DNA for the CDR3 is TGTGCCAGCGGGACCGGACTAGCGCCCCCGGTCTTC. This encodes CASGTGLAPPVF.

This clonotype was recorded a few times. This chain joins TRBV5-1 and TRBJ1-1; D uncertain. V shed 4 bases and J shed 7 bases, with 14 bases lying between them. Germline V CDR1 and CDR2: SGHRS, YFSETQ. The CDR3 is made up of 13 amino acids. CDR3 DNA sequence: TGCGCCAGCAGCCACAGCACAGAGCATGAAGCTTTCTTT. Translating it yields CASSHSTEHEAFF. The complete variable domain, with remaining parts taken from reference TRBV5-1 and TRBJ1-1, reads KAGVTQTPRYLIKTRGQQVTLSCSPISGHRSVSWYQQTPGQGLQFLFEYFSETQRNKGNFPGRFSGRQFSNSRSEMNVSTLELGDSALYLCASSHSTEHEAFFGQGTRLTVV.

The rearrangement joins TRBV15 to TRBJ2-5, with D perhaps matching TRBD1 (6 bases). Germline lookup yields CDR1 LNHNV and CDR2 YYDKDF (reference sequence). This CDR3 region has 15 residues. With 0 bases removed from V and 5 bases from J, the gap between germline ends came to 13 bases. This CDR3 is CATSRDRSGVETQYF. Here the CDR3 DNA reads TGTGCCACCAGCAGAGATCGGTCAGGGGTGGAGACCCAGTACTTC. Using reference TRBV15 and TRBJ2-5 for the parts outside the CDR3, the full variable domain is DAMVIQNPRYQVTQFGKPVTLSCSQTLNHNVMYWYQQKSSQAPKLLFHYYDKDFNNEADTPDNFQSRRPNTSFCFLDIRSPGLGDTAMYLCATSRDRSGVETQYFGPGTRLLVL.

This chain joins TRBV3-1 and TRBJ1-1, with 8 nucleotides matching TRBD1. This CDR3 is 14 amino acids long. The germline V gene has CDR1 LGHDT and CDR2 YNNKEL (reference sequence). V dropped 1 base and J dropped 11; count of bases not matched to a gene: 9. CDR3 nucleotides: TGTGCCAGCAGCCAAGGGTTGACAGGGGAAGGGGCTTTCTTT. This encodes CASSQGLTGEGAFF.

The chain is built from TRBV4-1 and TRBJ2-3; 8 nucleotides align to TRBD2. The CDR3 is made up of 16 amino acids. The germline gives CDR1 MGHRA, CDR2 YSYEKL. V lost 2 bases and J lost 1; bases outside the gene matches: 5. CDR3 DNA: TGCGCCAGCAGCCAACCCAGCGGGAGCCGCACAGATACGCAGTATTTT. This sequence encodes CASSQPSGSRTDTQYF.

In this sample, this clonotype turned up a few times. The gene calls are TRBV7-2 and TRBJ1-5; maybe TRBD1 (5 bases). This CDR3 comprises 16 residues. The germline gives CDR1 SGHTA, CDR2 FQGNSA. V dropped 2 bases and J dropped 3 bases, with 14 bases sitting between them. CDR3 amino acids: CASSLQAGHLNQPQHF. Here the CDR3 DNA reads TGTGCCAGCAGCTTACAGGCAGGGCACCTCAATCAGCCCCAGCATTTT.